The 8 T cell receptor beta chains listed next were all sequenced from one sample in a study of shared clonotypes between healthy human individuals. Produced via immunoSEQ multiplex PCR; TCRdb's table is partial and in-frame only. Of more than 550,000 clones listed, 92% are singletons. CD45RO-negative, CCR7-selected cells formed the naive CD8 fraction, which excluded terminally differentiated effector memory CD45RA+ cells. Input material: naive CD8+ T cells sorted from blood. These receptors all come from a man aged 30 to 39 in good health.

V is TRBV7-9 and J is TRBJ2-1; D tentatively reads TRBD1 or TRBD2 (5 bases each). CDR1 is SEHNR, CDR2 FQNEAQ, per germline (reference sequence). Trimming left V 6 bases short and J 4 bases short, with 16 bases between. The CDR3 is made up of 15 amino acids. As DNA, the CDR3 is TGTGCCAGCAGTTCCGGGACCCGAACATACAATGAGCAGTTCTTC. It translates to CASSSGTRTYNEQFF.

This CDR3 reads CASSLSVSYEQYF. Here the CDR3 DNA reads TGTGCCAGCAGCTTGTCCGTCTCTTACGAGCAGTACTTC. The genes are TRBV7-2 and TRBJ2-5; D is unclear. The better agreement between TRBJ2-7 and the DNA end casts doubt on the J call. Per the germline V gene, CDR1 is SGHTA and CDR2 is FQGNSA. The CDR3 length is 13 residues.

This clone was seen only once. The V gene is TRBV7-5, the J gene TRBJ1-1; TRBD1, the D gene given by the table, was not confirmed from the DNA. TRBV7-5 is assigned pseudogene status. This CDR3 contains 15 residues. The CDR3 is CVRYKGGLGNTEAFF. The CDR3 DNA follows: TGTGTCAGATACAAAGGGGGTTTAGGGAACACTGAAGCTTTCTTT.

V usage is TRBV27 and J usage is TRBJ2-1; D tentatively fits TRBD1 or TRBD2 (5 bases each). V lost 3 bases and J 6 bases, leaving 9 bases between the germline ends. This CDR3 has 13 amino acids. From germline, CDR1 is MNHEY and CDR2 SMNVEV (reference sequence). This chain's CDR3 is CASSFGTINEQFF. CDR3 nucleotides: TGTGCCAGCAGTTTCGGGACGATCAATGAGCAGTTCTTC.

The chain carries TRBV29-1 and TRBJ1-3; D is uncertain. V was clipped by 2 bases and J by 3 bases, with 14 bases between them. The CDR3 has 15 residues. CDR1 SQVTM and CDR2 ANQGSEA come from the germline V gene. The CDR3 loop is CSVEQPGSFGNTIYF. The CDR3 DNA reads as TGCAGCGTTGAACAACCCGGGTCCTTTGGAAACACCATATATTTT.

This CDR3 is CASSAPAGVSEQYF. DNA of the CDR3: TGTGCCAGCAGCGCGCCGGCAGGGGTCAGCGAGCAGTACTTC. The chain joins TRBV7-9 to TRBJ2-7, with a weak D call TRBD1 (6 bases). The length of the CDR3 is 14 residues. The V end lost 5 bases, the J end lost 6 bases, and 17 bases lay between the germline ends. Germline lookup yields CDR1 SEHNR and CDR2 FQNEAQ (reference sequence).

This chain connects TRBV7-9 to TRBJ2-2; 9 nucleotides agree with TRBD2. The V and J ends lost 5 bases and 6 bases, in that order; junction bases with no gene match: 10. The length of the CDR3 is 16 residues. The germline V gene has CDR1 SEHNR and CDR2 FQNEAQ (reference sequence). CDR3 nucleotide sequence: TGTGCCAGCAGCCCCGCCCTAGCGGGAAGGGCCGGGGAGCTGTTTTTT. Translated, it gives CASSPALAGRAGELFF.

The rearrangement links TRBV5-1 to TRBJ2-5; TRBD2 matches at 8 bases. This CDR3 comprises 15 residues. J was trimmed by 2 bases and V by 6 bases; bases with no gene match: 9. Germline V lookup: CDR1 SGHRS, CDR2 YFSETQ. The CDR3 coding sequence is TGCGCCAGCAAAGTGACTAGCGTGATACAAGAGACCCAGTACTTC. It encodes CASKVTSVIQETQYF.